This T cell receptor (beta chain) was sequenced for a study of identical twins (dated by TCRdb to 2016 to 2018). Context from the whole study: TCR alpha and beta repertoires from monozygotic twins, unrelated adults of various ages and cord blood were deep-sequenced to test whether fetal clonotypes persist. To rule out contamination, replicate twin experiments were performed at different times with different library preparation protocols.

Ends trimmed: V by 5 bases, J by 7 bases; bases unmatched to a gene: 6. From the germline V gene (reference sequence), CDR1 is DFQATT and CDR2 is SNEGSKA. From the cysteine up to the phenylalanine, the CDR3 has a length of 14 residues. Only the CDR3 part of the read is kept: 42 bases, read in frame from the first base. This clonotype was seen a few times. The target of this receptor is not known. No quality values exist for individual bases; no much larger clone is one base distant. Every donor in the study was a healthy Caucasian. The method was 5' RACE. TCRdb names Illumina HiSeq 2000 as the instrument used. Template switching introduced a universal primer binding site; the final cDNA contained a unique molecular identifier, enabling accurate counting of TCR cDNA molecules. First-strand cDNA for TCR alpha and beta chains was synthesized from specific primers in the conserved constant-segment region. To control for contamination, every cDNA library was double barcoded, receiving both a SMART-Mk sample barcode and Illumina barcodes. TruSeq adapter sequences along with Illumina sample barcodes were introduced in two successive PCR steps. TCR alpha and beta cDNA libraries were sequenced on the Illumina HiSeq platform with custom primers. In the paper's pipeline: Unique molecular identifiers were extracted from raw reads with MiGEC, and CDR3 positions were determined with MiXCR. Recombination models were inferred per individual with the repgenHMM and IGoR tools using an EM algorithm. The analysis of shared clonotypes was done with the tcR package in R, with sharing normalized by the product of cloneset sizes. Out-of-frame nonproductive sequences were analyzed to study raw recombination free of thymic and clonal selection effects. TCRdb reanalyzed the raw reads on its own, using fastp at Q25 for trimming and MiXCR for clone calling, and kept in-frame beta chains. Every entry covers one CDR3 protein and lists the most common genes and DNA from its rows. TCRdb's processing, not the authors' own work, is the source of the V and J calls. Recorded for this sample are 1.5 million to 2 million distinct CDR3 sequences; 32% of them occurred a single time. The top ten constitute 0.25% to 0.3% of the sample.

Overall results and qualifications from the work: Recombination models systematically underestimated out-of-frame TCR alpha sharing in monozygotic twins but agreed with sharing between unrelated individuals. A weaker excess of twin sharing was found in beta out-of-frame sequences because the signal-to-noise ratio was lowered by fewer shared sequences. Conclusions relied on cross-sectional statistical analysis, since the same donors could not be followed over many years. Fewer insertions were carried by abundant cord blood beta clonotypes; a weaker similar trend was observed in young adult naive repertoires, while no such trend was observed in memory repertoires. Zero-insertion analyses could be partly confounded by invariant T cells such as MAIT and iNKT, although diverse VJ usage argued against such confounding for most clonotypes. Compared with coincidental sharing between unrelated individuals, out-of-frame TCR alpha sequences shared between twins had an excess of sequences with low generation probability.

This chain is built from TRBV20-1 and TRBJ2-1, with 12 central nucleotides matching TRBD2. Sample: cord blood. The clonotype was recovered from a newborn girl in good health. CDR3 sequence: CSAGPSGGVNEQFF. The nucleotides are TGCAGTGCTGGACCTAGCGGGGGGGTGAATGAGCAGTTCTTC.